This paragraph reports one T cell receptor (beta chain). The data stem from a study of blood T cells in healthy people across ages. The CDR3 is made up of 10 amino acids. V gave up 7 bases and J gave up 8 bases, with 11 bases separating them. Germline assignment: CDR1 GTSNPN and CDR2 SVGIG (reference sequence). Then a second PCR, running about 6 to 12 cycles, was carried out with a sample-barcoded 5' primer and a J-beta primer mix. TCRdb processed the 5' RACE reads anew with MiXCR; each CDR3 protein has one entry. The sample has 450,000 to 600,000 distinct CDR3 sequences; around a quarter are singletons. A further study also used this sample, focusing on T cells of mothers and their children.

This TCR came from a boy aged 2 to 10 in good health. Sequenced material: blood. The chain joins TRBV30 to TRBJ1-2; D gene uncertain. CDR3 protein: CASWPMGYTF. CDR3 nucleotides: TGTGCCTCATGGCCGATGGGCTACACCTTC.